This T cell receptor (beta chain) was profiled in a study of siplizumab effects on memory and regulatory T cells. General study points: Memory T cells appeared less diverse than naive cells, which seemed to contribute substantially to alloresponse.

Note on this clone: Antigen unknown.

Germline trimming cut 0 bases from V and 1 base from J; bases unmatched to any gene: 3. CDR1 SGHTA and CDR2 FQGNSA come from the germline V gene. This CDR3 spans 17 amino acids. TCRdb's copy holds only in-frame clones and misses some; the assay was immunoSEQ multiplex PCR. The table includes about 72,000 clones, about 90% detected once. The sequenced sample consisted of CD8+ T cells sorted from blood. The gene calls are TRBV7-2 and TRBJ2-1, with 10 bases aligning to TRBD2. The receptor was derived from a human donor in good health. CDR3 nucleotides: TGTGCCAGCAGCTTAGCTAGCGGGAGGTTTTCCTACAATGAGCAGTTCTTC. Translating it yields CASSLASGRFSYNEQFF.